These 9 T cell receptor beta chains were all obtained from the same sample, sequenced in a study of shared clonotypes between healthy human individuals. Assay: immunoSEQ multiplex PCR; the TCRdb copy retains only in-frame clones and omits some. The data hold about 590,000 clones, with over 95% observed a single time. CD45RO-negative cells were positively selected for CCR7, leaving out terminally differentiated effector memory CD45RA+ cells. The specimen was naive CD8+ T cells sorted from blood. The receptor set was obtained from a woman under 40 in good health.

The chain couples TRBV28 to TRBJ2-7; D is uncertain. Germline V lookup: CDR1 MDHEN, CDR2 SYDVKM. Trimming stripped 3 bases from V and 5 bases from J, with 5 bases between. This CDR3 has 11 amino acids. As DNA, the CDR3 is TGTGCCAGCAGTTTGGCCCACGAGCAGTACTTC. Protein: CASSLAHEQYF.

The chain is built from TRBV11-2 and TRBJ2-7; TRBD1 matches at 7 bases. Germline CDR1 is SGHAT and CDR2 is FQNNGV. V lost 6 bases to trimming and J lost 2 bases; unmatched junction nucleotides: 7. There are 14 residues in the CDR3. CDR3 protein: CASSSVDRAYEQYF. CDR3 DNA sequence: TGTGCCAGCAGTTCTGTCGACAGGGCCTACGAGCAGTACTTC.

The genes are TRBV28 and TRBJ2-7; 7 bases agree with TRBD2. The CDR3 runs 15 residues. From germline, CDR1 is MDHEN and CDR2 SYDVKM. J was trimmed by 0 bases and V by 5 bases; bases with no gene match: 7. The CDR3 nucleotides read TGTGCCAGCAGTAAACTAGCGACCAGCTCCTACGAGCAGTACTTC. Residues: CASSKLATSSYEQYF. The entire variable domain, with the rest obtained from reference TRBV28 and TRBJ2-7, is as follows: DVKVTQSSRYLVKRTGEKVFLECVQDMDHENMFWYRQDPGLGLRLIYFSYDVKMKEKGDIPEGYSVSREKKERFSLILESASTNQTSMYLCASSKLATSSYEQYFGPGTRLTVT.

The V and J genes are TRBV7-7 and TRBJ2-7; 8 nucleotides align to TRBD2. This CDR3 is built from 13 residues. The V and J ends lost 2 bases and 7 bases, in that order; junction bases with no gene match: 4. CDR1 and CDR2 (germline): SSHAT, FNYEAQ (reference sequence). CDR3 residues: CASSLTGGSEQYF. The CDR3 nucleotides read TGTGCCAGCAGCTTAACGGGAGGGAGTGAGCAGTACTTC.

The chain has TRBV9 and TRBJ2-1, with 8 positions matching TRBD1. CDR1 is SGDLS, CDR2 YYNGEE, per germline. V lost 4 bases and J lost 4; bases outside the gene matches: 7. The CDR3 is made up of 15 amino acids. The CDR3: CASSPWTGSYNEQFF. The DNA of the CDR3 is TGTGCCAGCAGCCCCTGGACAGGGTCGTACAATGAGCAGTTCTTC. The full variable domain, in which reference TRBV9 and TRBJ2-1 provide the parts outside the CDR3, is DSGVTQTPKHLITATGQRVTLRCSPRSGDLSVYWYQQSLDQGLQFLIQYYNGEERAKGNILERFSAQQFPDLHSELNLSSLELGDSALYFCASSPWTGSYNEQFFGPGTRLTVL.

This clone occurred once. V usage is TRBV25-1 and J usage is TRBJ2-1, with D perhaps matching TRBD1 (5 bases). Per the germline V gene, CDR1 is MGHDK and CDR2 is SYGVNS. V was pared by 1 base and J by 8 bases, with 9 bases between. The CDR3 spans 13 residues. The CDR3 loop reads CASSELGAYEQFF. DNA of the CDR3: TGTGCCAGCAGTGAATTAGGGGCCTATGAGCAGTTCTTC. Full variable domain (rest looked up from reference TRBV25-1 and TRBJ2-1): EADIYQTPRYLVIGTGKKITLECSQTMGHDKMYWYQQDPGMELHLIHYSYGVNSTEKGDLSSESTVSRIRTEHFPLTLESARPSHTSQYLCASSELGAYEQFFGPGTRLTVL.

The chain has TRBV7-9 and TRBJ2-1, with 9 bases matching TRBD2. From germline, CDR1 is SEHNR and CDR2 FQNEAQ (reference sequence). The CDR3 has 16 residues. With 2 bases clipped from V and 6 bases from J, the junction kept 8 bases outside the gene matches. The CDR3 sequence is CASSLSAGGPVNEQFF. The CDR3 coding sequence is TGTGCCAGCAGCTTATCCGCGGGAGGGCCTGTCAATGAGCAGTTCTTC. Using reference TRBV7-9 and TRBJ2-1 for the parts outside the CDR3, the full variable domain is DTGVSQNPRHKITKRGQNVTFRCDPISEHNRLYWYRQTLGQGPEFLTYFQNEAQLEKSRLLSDRFSAERPKGSFSTLEIQRTEQGDSAMYLCASSLSAGGPVNEQFFGPGTRLTVL.

The V call is TRBV27, the J call TRBJ2-2, with unresolved D. CDR3 length: 15 residues. Germline CDR1 and CDR2: MNHEY and SMNVEV (reference sequence). Trimming shortened V by 5 bases and J by 3 bases, and 13 bases separated the two germline ends. CDR3 sequence (DNA): TGTGCCAGCAGTCTCCGGAGCCCGTACACCGGGGAGCTGTTTTTT. It yields the protein CASSLRSPYTGELFF.

This CDR3 is CASRLACGQETQYF. The CDR3 DNA reads TGTGCAAGTCGCTTAGCTTGTGGGCAAGAGACCCAGTACTTC. The chain employs TRBV12-2 and TRBJ2-5. TRBV12-2 is assigned pseudogene status. This CDR3 contains 14 residues.